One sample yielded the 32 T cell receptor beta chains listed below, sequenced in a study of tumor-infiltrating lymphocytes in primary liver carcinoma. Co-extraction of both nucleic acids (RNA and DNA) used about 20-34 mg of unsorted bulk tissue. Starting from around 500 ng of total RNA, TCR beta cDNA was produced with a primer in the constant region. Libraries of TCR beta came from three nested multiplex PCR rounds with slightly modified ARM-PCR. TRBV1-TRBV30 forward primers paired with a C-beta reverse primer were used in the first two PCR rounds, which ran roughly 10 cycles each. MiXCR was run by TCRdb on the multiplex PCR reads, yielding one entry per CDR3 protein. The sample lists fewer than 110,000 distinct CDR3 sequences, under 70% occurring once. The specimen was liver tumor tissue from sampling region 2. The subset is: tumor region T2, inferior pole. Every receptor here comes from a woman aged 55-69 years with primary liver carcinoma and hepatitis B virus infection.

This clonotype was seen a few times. The CDR3 bases are TGCAGCGCCGCAAAACTAGCGGGAGGGAGGAAAGAGCAGTACTTC. Protein sequence: CSAAKLAGGRKEQYF. The chain has TRBV29-1 and TRBJ2-7; 13 nucleotides line up with TRBD2. Germline loops: CDR1 SQVTM, CDR2 ANQGSEA. This CDR3 comprises 15 residues. V was pared by 7 bases and J by 7 bases, with 13 bases of the junction left unmatched.

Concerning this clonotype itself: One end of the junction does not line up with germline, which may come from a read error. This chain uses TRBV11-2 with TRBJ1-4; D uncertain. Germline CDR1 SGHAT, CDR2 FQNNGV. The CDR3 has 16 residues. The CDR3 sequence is CASSLGLRQYTEKLFF. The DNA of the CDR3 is TGTGCCAGCAGCTTAGGGTTGAGGCAGTACACTGAAAAACTATTTTTT.

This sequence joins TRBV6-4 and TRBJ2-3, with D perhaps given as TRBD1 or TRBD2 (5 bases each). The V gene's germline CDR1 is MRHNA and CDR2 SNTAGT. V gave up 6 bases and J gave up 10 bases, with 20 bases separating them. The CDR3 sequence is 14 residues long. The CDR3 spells CASRARQGDGPQYF. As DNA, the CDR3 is TGTGCCAGCAGGGCCCGTCAGGGAGATGGGCCGCAGTATTTT.

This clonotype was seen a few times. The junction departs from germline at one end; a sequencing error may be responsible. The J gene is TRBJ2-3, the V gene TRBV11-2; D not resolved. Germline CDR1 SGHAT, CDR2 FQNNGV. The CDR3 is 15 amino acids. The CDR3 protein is CANSLGNLFTDTQCF. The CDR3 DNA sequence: TGTGCCAACAGCTTAGGCAACTTATTCACAGATACGCAGTGTTTT.

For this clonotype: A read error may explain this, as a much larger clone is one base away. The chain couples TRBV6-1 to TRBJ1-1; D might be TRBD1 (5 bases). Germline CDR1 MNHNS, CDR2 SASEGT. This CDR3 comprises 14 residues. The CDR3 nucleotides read TGTACCAGCAAAAGATCGGGGGACCCAGGTGGTGCTTTCTTT. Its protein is CTSKRSGDPGGAFF.

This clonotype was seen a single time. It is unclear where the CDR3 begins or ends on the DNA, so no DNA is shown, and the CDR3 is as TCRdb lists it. The CDR3 here is CTSVQTNDYGYTF. This chain links TRBV19 with TRBJ1-2. The CDR3 is 13 residues long, ends included. Germline V gene data show CDR1 as LNHDA and CDR2 as SQIVND (reference sequence).

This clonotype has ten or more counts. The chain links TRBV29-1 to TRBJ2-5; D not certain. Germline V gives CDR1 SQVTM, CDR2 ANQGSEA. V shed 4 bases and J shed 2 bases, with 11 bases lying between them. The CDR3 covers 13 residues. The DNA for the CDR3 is TGCAGCGTTGGACCCAGAAGTCAAGAGACCCAGTACTTC. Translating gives CSVGPRSQETQYF.

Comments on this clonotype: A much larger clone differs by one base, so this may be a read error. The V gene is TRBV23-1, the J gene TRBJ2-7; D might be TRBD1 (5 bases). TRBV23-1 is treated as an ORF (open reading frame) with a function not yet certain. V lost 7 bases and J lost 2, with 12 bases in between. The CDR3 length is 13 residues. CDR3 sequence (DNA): TGCGCCAGCAACCAGACAGATCCCTACGAGCAGTACTTC. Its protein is CASNQTDPYEQYF.

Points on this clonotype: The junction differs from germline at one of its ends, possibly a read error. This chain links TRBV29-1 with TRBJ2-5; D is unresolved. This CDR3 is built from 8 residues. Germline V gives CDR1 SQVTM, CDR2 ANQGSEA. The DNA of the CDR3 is TGCGGCGTTTGGCCATCGGACTTC. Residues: CGVWPSDF.

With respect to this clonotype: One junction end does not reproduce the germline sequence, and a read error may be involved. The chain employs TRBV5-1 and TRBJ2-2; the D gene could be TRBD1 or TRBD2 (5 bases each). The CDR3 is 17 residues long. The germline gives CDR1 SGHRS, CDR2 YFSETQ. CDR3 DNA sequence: TGCGCCAGCAGCTCGTCCTCTAGGGGCCGGAACACCGGGGAACTGTTTTTT. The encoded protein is CASSSSSRGRNTGELFF.

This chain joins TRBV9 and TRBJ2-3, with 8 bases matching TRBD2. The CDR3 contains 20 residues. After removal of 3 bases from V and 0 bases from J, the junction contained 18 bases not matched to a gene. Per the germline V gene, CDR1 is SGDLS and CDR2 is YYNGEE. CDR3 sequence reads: CASSAPGASASGWSTDTQYF. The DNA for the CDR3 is TGTGCCAGCAGCGCCCCCGGGGCATCAGCTAGCGGGTGGAGCACAGATACGCAGTATTTT.

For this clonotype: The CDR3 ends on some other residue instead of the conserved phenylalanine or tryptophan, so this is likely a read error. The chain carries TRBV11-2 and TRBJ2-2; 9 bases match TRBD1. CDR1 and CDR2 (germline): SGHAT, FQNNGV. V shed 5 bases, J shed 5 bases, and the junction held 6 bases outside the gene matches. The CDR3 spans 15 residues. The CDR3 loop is CASSARQGVTGELFY. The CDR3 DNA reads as TGTGCCAGCAGCGCCCGACAGGGGGTGACCGGGGAGCTGTTTTAT.

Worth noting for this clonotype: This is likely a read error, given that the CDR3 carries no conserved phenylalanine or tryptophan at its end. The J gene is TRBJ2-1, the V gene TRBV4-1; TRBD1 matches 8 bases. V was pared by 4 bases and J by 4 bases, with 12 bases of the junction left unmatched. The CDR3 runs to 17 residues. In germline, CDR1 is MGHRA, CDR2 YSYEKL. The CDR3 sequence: CASSPGTGGTAYNEQFL. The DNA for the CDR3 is TGCGCCAGCAGCCCTGGGACAGGTGGTACGGCTTACAATGAGCAGTTCTTA.

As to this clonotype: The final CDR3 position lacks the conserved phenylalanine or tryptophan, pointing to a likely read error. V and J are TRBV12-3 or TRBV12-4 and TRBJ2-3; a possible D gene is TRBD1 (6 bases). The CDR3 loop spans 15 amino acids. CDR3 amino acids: CASSRGQISTDAQYS. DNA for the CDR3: TGTGCCAGCAGCCGCGGACAGATTAGCACAGATGCGCAGTATTCT.

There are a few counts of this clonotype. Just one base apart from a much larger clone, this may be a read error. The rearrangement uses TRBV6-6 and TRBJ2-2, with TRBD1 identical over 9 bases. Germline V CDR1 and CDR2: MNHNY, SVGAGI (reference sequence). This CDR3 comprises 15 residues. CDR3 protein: CVSSYRGPNTGELFF. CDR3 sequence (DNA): TGTGTCAGCAGTTACAGGGGGCCGAACACCGGGGAGCTGTTTTTT.

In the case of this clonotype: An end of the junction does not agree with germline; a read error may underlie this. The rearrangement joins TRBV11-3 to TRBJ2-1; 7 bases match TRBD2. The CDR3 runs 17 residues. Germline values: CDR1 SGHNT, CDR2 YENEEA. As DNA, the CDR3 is TGTGCCAGCCGCTTAGGTCGGGGGGAGTGGGGTGTCGATGAGCAACTCTTC. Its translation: CASRLGRGEWGVDEQLF.

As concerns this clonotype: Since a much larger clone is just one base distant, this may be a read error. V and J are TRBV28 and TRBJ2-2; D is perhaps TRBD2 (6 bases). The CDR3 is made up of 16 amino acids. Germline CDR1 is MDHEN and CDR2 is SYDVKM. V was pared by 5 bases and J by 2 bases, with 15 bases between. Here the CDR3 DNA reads TGTGCCAGCAGTCCCCAGTGGGAGGCAAACACCGGGGAGCTGTTTTTT. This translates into CASSPQWEANTGELFF.

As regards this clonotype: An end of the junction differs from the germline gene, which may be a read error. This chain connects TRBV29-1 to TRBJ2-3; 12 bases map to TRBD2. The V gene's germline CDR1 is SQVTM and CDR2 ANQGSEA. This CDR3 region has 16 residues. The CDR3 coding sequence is TGCAGCGTTGCCGCGACTAGCGGGAGAAGGACAGATACACAGTATTTT. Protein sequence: CSVAATSGRRTDTQYF.

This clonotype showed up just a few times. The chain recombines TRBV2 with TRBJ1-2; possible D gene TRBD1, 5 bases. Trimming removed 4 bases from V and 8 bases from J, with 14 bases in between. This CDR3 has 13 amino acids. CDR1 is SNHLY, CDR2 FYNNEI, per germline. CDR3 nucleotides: TGTGCCAGCAGTGTTCGGGACTTGGGAGGCTACACCTTC. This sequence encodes CASSVRDLGGYTF.

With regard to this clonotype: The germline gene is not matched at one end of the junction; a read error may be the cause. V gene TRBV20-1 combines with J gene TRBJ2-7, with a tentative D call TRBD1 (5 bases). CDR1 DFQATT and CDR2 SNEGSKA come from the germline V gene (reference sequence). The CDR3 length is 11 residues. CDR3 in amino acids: CTAVGAYEQYF. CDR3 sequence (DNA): TGCACTGCTGTAGGGGCCTACGAGCAGTACTTC.

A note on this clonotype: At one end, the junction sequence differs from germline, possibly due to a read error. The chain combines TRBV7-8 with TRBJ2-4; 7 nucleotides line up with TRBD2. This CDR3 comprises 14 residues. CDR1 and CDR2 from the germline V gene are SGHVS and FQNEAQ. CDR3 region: CASSLGLAKNIQHF. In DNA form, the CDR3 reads TGTGCCAGCAGCTTAGGACTAGCCAAAAACATTCAGCATTTC.

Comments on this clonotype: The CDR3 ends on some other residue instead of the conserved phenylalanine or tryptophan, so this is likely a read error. The CDR3 nucleotides are TGTGCCAGCTCACCACGGGACACCAAGGATAGGGAAGCTTTCATT. It yields the protein CASSPRDTKDREAFI. The chain carries TRBV18 and TRBJ1-1; the D gene is possibly TRBD1 (6 bases). The CDR3 extends over 15 amino acids. The V gene lost 1 base and the J gene lost 8 bases, with 17 bases spanning the gap. Germline loops: CDR1 KGHSH, CDR2 LQKENI.

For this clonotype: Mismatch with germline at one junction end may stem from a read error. The CDR3 is CASSFRLAEDAGEQFF. As DNA, the CDR3 is TGCGCCAGCAGCTTCCGACTAGCGGAAGATGCGGGGGAGCAGTTTTTT. The V and J genes are TRBV11-2 and TRBJ2-2; 9 bases agree with TRBD2. This CDR3 is built from 16 residues. Germline values: CDR1 SGHAT, CDR2 FQNNGV.

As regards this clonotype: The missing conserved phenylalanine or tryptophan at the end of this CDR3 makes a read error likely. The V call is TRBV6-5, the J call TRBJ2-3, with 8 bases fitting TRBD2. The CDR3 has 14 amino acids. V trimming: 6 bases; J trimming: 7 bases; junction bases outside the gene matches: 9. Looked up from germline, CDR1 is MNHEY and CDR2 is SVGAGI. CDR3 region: CASSQGLGGNTQYL. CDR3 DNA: TGTGCCAGCAGCCAGGGACTAGGGGGTAATACGCAGTATTTG.

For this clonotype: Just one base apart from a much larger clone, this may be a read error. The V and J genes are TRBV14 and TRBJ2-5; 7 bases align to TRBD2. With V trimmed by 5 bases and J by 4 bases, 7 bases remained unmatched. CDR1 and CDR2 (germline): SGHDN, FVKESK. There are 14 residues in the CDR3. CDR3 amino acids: CASSSFGGRETQYF. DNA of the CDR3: TGTGCCAGCAGCTCGTTTGGCGGGAGAGAGACCCAGTACTTC. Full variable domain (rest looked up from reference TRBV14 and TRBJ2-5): EAGVTQFPSHSVIEKGQTVTLRCDPISGHDNLYWYRRVMGKEIKFLLHFVKESKQDESGMPNNRFLAERTGGTYSTLKVQPAELEDSGVYFCASSSFGGRETQYFGPGTRLLVL.

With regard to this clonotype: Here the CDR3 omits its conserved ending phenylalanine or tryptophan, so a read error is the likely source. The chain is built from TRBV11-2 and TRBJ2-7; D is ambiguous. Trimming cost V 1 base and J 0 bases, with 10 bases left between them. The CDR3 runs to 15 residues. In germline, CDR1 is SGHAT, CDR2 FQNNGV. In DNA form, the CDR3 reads TGTGCCAGCAGCTTAGCGGTACATCCCTCCTACGAGCAGTACTCC. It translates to CASSLAVHPSYEQYS.

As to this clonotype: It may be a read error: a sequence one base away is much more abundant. The CDR3 DNA reads as TGTACCAGCAGCCCCCAGGGGGCACCCTACAATGAGCAGTTCTTC. Its translation is CTSSPQGAPYNEQFF. The rearrangement links TRBV6-5 to TRBJ2-1, with 8 bases aligning to TRBD1. CDR1 and CDR2 from the germline V gene are MNHEY and SVGAGI. This CDR3 is built from 15 residues.

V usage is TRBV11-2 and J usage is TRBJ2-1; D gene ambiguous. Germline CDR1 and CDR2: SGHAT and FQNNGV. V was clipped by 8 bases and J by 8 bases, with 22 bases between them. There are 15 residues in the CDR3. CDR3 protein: CASGSVGRRFDEQFF. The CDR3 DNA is TGTGCCAGCGGCTCAGTAGGTCGCAGGTTCGATGAGCAGTTCTTC. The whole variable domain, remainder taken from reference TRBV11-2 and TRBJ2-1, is EAGVAQSPRYKIIEKRQSVAFWCNPISGHATLYWYQQILGQGPKLLIQFQNNGVVDDSQLPKDRFSAERLKGVDSTLKIQPAKLEDSAVYLCASGSVGRRFDEQFFGPGTRLTVL.

The CDR3 DNA sequence: TGTGCCAGCAGCTTAGGCCCCAGTTACGCTCAAGGGGGAGCTTTCTTT. It is translated as CASSLGPSYAQGGAFF. The chain links TRBV11-3 to TRBJ1-1; perhaps TRBD1 as D (6 bases). Between the trimmed V and J ends, which lost 1 base and 10 bases, there was a span of 22 bases. CDR1 is SGHNT, CDR2 YENEEA, per germline. The CDR3 is 16 residues long.

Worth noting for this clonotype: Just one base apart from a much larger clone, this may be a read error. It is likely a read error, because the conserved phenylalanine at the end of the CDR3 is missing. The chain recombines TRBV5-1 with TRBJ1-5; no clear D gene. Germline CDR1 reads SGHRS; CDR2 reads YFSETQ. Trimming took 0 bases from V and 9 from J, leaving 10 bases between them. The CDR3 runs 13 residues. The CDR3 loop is CASSLDAWGPQHS. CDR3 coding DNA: TGCGCCAGCAGCTTGGATGCCTGGGGGCCCCAGCATTCT.

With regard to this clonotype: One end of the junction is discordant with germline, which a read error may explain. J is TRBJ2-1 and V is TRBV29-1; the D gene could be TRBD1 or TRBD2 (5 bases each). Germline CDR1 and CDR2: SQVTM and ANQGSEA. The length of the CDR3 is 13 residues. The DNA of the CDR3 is TGCAGCGTTGGGGGGTTATCCTACAGTGAGAAGTTCTTC. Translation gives CSVGGLSYSEKFF.

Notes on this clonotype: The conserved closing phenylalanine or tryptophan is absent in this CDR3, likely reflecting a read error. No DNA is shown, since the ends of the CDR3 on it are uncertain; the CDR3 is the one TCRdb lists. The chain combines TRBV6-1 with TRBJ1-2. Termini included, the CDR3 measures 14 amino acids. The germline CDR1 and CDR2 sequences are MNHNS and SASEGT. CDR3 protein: CASNVTTVLYGYTL.